Each of the 24 T cell receptor beta chains below was sequenced from the same sample in a study of response to subunit inactivated influenza vaccine. One entry per CDR3 protein, called by TCRdb with MiXCR from the RT-PCR reads. The table shows fewer than 700,000 distinct CDR3 sequences, with 10% to 15% occurring only once. The specimen was PBMCs from blood, collected roughly 47 days after vaccination. These receptors all come from a middle-aged man who received an inactivated influenza vaccine.

This clonotype was counted ten times or more. The chain joins TRBV5-1 to TRBJ2-5; D is unclear. V lost 7 bases, J lost 3 bases, and 13 bases lay in between. Germline CDR1 SGHRS, CDR2 YFSETQ. The CDR3 contains 13 residues. The CDR3: CASSTLTEETQYF. For the CDR3, the DNA is TGCGCCAGCTCGACATTGACGGAAGAGACCCAGTACTTC.

The rearrangement joins TRBV5-6 to TRBJ1-6; a possible D gene is TRBD1 (5 bases). V was shortened by 4 bases and J by 10 bases, with 21 bases between the two germline ends. CDR3 length equals 16 residues. Germline lookup yields CDR1 SGHDT and CDR2 YYEEEE. The CDR3 loop is CASSLTGTGVRSPLHF. The DNA of the CDR3 is TGTGCCAGCAGCCTTACCGGGACGGGCGTGAGGTCACCCCTCCACTTT.

This clonotype was counted ten times or more. The chain employs TRBV20-1 and TRBJ2-7; tentative D call: TRBD2 (5 bases). Germline values: CDR1 DFQATT, CDR2 SNEGSKA (reference sequence). V shed 4 bases and J shed 3 bases, with 7 bases lying between them. The CDR3 extends over 11 amino acids. CDR3 protein: CSANRDYEQYF. CDR3 bases: TGCAGTGCTAACCGGGACTACGAGCAGTACTTC.

The chain recombines TRBV20-1 with TRBJ2-1; D is unresolved. The CDR3 sequence is 13 residues long. Trimming removed 8 bases from V and 0 bases from J, with 11 bases in between. Germline CDR1 is DFQATT and CDR2 is SNEGSKA (reference sequence). In DNA form, the CDR3 reads TGCAGTAAAACACTGACCTCCTACAATGAGCAGTTCTTC. It encodes CSKTLTSYNEQFF.

V is TRBV4-1 and J is TRBJ2-7, with a possible D match to TRBD2 (5 bases). Trimming removed 4 bases at V and 3 bases at J, with 13 bases between. The CDR3 covers 14 residues. CDR1 is MGHRA, CDR2 YSYEKL, per germline. CDR3 coding DNA: TGCGCCAGCAGCCCAGACCGACTACACTACGAGCAGTACTTC. It specifies CASSPDRLHYEQYF.

This clonotype was observed a few times. The V gene is TRBV29-1, the J gene TRBJ2-5; the match to TRBD2 covers 7 bases. Germline assignment: CDR1 SQVTM and CDR2 ANQGSEA. The CDR3 extends over 14 amino acids. With 6 bases clipped from V and 7 bases from J, the junction kept 14 bases outside the gene matches. The chain's CDR3 is CSVSNIGPSGTQYF. CDR3 sequence (DNA): TGCAGCGTCTCTAATATTGGACCTAGCGGGACCCAGTACTTC.

The sample holds a few counts of this clonotype. The chain uses TRBV5-1 and TRBJ2-2; 8 bases align to TRBD2. Germline-derived CDR1 and CDR2 are SGHRS and YFSETQ. The V gene end was trimmed by 2 bases and the J gene end by 2 bases; junction bases not matched to a gene: 5. The CDR3 has 16 amino acids. The CDR3 DNA is TGCGCCAGCAGCTTCTTCGGGAGGGCCAACACCGGGGAGCTGTTTTTT. Encoded protein: CASSFFGRANTGELFF.

The sample holds many counts of this clonotype. The J gene is TRBJ1-6, the V gene TRBV12-3 or TRBV12-4, with 11 bases matching TRBD1. The CDR3 spans 15 residues. V was clipped by 6 bases and J by 7 bases; unmatched bases: 5. The CDR3 bases are TGTGCCAGCAGCCCCGGGACAGGGGGGAATTCACCCCTCCACTTT. Residues: CASSPGTGGNSPLHF.

This clonotype was seen more than once but under ten times. The chain combines TRBV18 with TRBJ2-7; D unclear. Germline V lookup: CDR1 KGHSH, CDR2 LQKENI. This CDR3 is built from 16 residues. Trimming took 1 base from V and 3 from J, leaving 16 bases between them. The DNA of the CDR3 is TGTGCCAGCTCACCACAGGGCGCCCGACGCAACTACGAGCAGTACTTC. Its translation: CASSPQGARRNYEQYF.

A few counts support this clonotype. CDR3 bases: TGTGCCAGCAGCTTACCTCGAGCCTCAGGCAGGGACGAGCAGTACTTC. It codes for CASSLPRASGRDEQYF. The chain joins TRBV7-9 to TRBJ2-7; tentative D call: TRBD1 (5 bases). CDR1 is SEHNR, CDR2 FQNEAQ, per germline (reference sequence). This CDR3 region has 16 residues. The V gene lost 2 bases and the J gene lost 5 bases, with 19 bases spanning the gap. Supplemented by reference TRBV7-9 and TRBJ2-7, the full variable domain reads DTGVSQNPRHKITKRGQNVTFRCDPISEHNRLYWYRQTLGQGPEFLTYFQNEAQLEKSRLLSDRFSAERPKGSFSTLEIQRTEQGDSAMYLCASSLPRASGRDEQYFGPGTRLTVT.

This clonotype has a handful of counts. CDR3 coding DNA: TGTGCCAGCAGCTTAGTGGGGGGGGTGAGCAATCAGCCCCAGCATTTT. The encoded protein is CASSLVGGVSNQPQHF. The rearrangement uses TRBV7-8 and TRBJ1-5; perhaps TRBD1 as D (5 bases). The germline V gene encodes CDR1 SGHVS and CDR2 FQNEAQ. The germline V and J ends were trimmed by 1 base and 1 base, with 11 bases remaining between them. CDR3 length equals 16 residues. The variable domain in full, completed from reference TRBV7-8 and TRBJ1-5, reads GAGVSQSPRYKVAKRGQDVALRCDPISGHVSLFWYQQALGQGPEFLTYFQNEAQLDKSGLPSDRFFAERPEGSVSTLKIQRTQQEDSAVYLCASSLVGGVSNQPQHFGDGTRLSIL.

In this sample, this clonotype turned up a few times. The genes are TRBV5-1 and TRBJ2-2, with 9 bases that match TRBD1. The CDR3 consists of 16 residues. Germline V gene lookup returns CDR1 SGHRS and CDR2 YFSETQ. Losses at the gene ends were 4 bases for V and 7 bases for J; bases not matched to a gene: 11. CDR3 sequence (DNA): TGCGCCAGCAGCAGACCGGGACAGGGTCGAGGCGGGGAGCTGTTTTTT. It specifies CASSRPGQGRGGELFF. The complete variable domain, with remaining parts taken from reference TRBV5-1 and TRBJ2-2, reads KAGVTQTPRYLIKTRGQQVTLSCSPISGHRSVSWYQQTPGQGLQFLFEYFSETQRNKGNFPGRFSGRQFSNSRSEMNVSTLELGDSALYLCASSRPGQGRGGELFFGEGSRLTVL.

The rearrangement uses TRBV7-9 and TRBJ2-1; TRBD2 matches 8 bases. Germline assignment: CDR1 SEHNR and CDR2 FQNEAQ (reference sequence). The J segment lost 13 bases and the V segment lost 5 bases, leaving 7 bases of the junction unmatched. The CDR3 is made up of 12 amino acids. CDR3 loop: CASSLSGTFQFF. In DNA, the CDR3 is TGTGCCAGCAGCCTTAGCGGGACTTTTCAGTTCTTC.

This clonotype was seen only a few times. The chain employs TRBV29-1 and TRBJ2-1; 9 positions match TRBD2. Germline V gives CDR1 SQVTM, CDR2 ANQGSEA. V was clipped by 2 bases and J by 5 bases; unmatched bases: 7. CDR3 length equals 15 residues. CDR3 DNA sequence: TGCAGCGTTGAAAACGCACTAGCGGGCCACAATGAGCAGTTCTTC. It encodes CSVENALAGHNEQFF.

At least ten counts were recorded for this clonotype. The chain joins TRBV29-1 to TRBJ2-4; D gene ambiguous. CDR1 and CDR2 (germline): SQVTM, ANQGSEA. CDR3 length: 13 amino acids. V was pared by 6 bases and J by 3 bases, with 12 bases between. The CDR3 spells CSVGDSVKNIQYF. In DNA, the CDR3 is TGCAGCGTGGGTGACTCAGTCAAAAACATTCAGTACTTC. Full variable domain (missing parts from reference TRBV29-1 and TRBJ2-4): SAVISQKPSRDICQRGTSLTIQCQVDSQVTMMFWYRQQPGQSLTLIATANQGSEATYESGFVIDKFPISRPNLTFSTLTVSNMSPEDSSIYLCSVGDSVKNIQYFGAGTRLSVL.

V is TRBV25-1 and J is TRBJ1-2, with 8 positions matching TRBD1. With V trimmed by 5 bases and J by 3 bases, 8 bases remained unmatched. The length of the CDR3 is 15 residues. Germline-derived CDR1 and CDR2 are MGHDK and SYGVNS. CDR3 in amino acids: CASSPPDREYYGYTF. CDR3 sequence (DNA): TGTGCCAGCAGTCCCCCGGACAGGGAGTACTATGGCTACACCTTC.

The DNA of the CDR3 is TGTGCCAGCACCCCCGGCGAGGGAAGAACCGGGGAGCTGTTTTTT. It yields the protein CASTPGEGRTGELFF. The chain carries TRBV5-4 and TRBJ2-2; tentative D call: TRBD2 (5 bases). The CDR3 extends over 15 amino acids. CDR1 and CDR2 (germline): SGHNT, YYREEE (reference sequence). Trimming left V 6 bases short and J 5 bases short, with 17 bases between.

The chain has TRBV3-1 and TRBJ2-7, with 9 bases fitting TRBD2. Germline-derived CDR1 and CDR2 are LGHDT and YNNKEL (reference sequence). V lost 0 bases and J lost 2; bases outside the gene matches: 5. The CDR3 covers 16 residues. Here the CDR3 reads CASSQEGSGGPYEQYF. CDR3 sequence (DNA): TGTGCCAGCAGCCAAGAGGGTAGCGGGGGACCCTACGAGCAGTACTTC.

In this sample, this clonotype turned up a few times. This sequence joins TRBV27 and TRBJ2-1, with D possibly being TRBD2 (6 bases). This CDR3 is built from 17 residues. The V end lost 6 bases, the J end lost 4 bases, and 22 bases lay between the germline ends. CDR1 MNHEY and CDR2 SMNVEV come from the germline V gene (reference sequence). In nucleotides, the CDR3 is TGTGCCAGCAGATCCTACCGGGAGTCCCTAGCTTACAATGAGCAGTTCTTC. Protein: CASRSYRESLAYNEQFF.

This rearrangement joins TRBV5-6 to TRBJ2-3, with D possibly matching TRBD2 (6 bases). This CDR3 has 17 residues. Trimming took 4 bases from V and 3 from J, leaving 21 bases between them. Germline lookup yields CDR1 SGHDT and CDR2 YYEEEE. Here the CDR3 reads CASSPRLGTYRTDTQYF. As DNA, the CDR3 is TGTGCCAGCAGCCCCCGTTTAGGGACTTATAGGACAGATACGCAGTATTTT.

The chain employs TRBV25-1 and TRBJ2-5, with no clear D. V was clipped by 5 bases and J by 1 base, with 8 bases between them. This CDR3 comprises 13 residues. Germline CDR1 and CDR2: MGHDK and SYGVNS. CDR3 nucleotide sequence: TGTGCCAGCAGTAGGCCGTCCCAAGAGACCCAGTACTTC. Its protein product is CASSRPSQETQYF.

This clonotype was counted ten times or more. V is TRBV10-3 and J is TRBJ2-2; perhaps TRBD1 as D (5 bases). V was shortened by 4 bases and J by 0 bases, with 12 bases between the two germline ends. Germline V gene data show CDR1 as ENHRY and CDR2 as SYGVKD. This CDR3 comprises 16 residues. The CDR3 reads CAISAEQVANTGELFF. Written as DNA, the CDR3 is TGTGCCATCAGTGCGGAACAGGTCGCGAACACCGGGGAGCTGTTTTTT.

V is TRBV20-1 and J is TRBJ2-1, with D perhaps TRBD1 or TRBD2 (5 bases each). The V end was cut by 6 bases, the J end by 9 bases, with 24 bases between. CDR3 length: 15 amino acids. Germline loops: CDR1 DFQATT, CDR2 SNEGSKA (reference sequence). CDR3 DNA sequence: TGCAGTGCAGAAACACAGCTAGCAGGGACCCCTGAGCAGTTCTTC. Its translation is CSAETQLAGTPEQFF.

V and J are TRBV27 and TRBJ2-2, with 12 positions matching TRBD1. Germline-derived CDR1 and CDR2 are MNHEY and SMNVEV (reference sequence). There are 17 residues in the CDR3. Trimming cost V 6 bases and J 0 bases; bases outside gene matches: 5. CDR3 sequence: CASSQGQGAANTGELFF. The CDR3 DNA is TGTGCCAGCAGCCAGGGACAGGGGGCGGCGAACACCGGGGAGCTGTTTTTT.